These 4 T cell receptor beta chains originate from one sample sequenced in a study of Graves' ophthalmopathy and Graves' hyperthyroidism. The authors amplified TCR beta CDR3 regions, and they did so from RNA transcripts for repertoire sequencing. The library came from an HTBI-primed first-round RT-PCR and a second-round multiplex PCR. TCRdb processed the multiplex PCR reads anew with MiXCR; each CDR3 protein has one entry. The table records hundreds of thousands of distinct CDR3 sequences, about 47% of them present only once. The material sequenced was peripheral blood. These receptors came from an adult man with Graves' ophthalmopathy.

The sample holds a few counts of this clonotype. This chain links TRBV15 with TRBJ2-5; perhaps TRBD2 as D (5 bases). V lost 1 base and J lost 4, with 7 bases in between. The germline V gene encodes CDR1 LNHNV and CDR2 YYDKDF (reference sequence). CDR3 length equals 13 residues. The DNA of the CDR3 is TGTGCCACCAGCAGAGTGCGGGTAGAGACCCAGTACTTC. As protein: CATSRVRVETQYF.

This clonotype has at least ten counts. The V gene is TRBV29-1, the J gene TRBJ1-5, with D perhaps matching TRBD1 (5 bases). Germline V gene sequence: CDR1 SQVTM, CDR2 ANQGSEA. V was trimmed by 4 bases and J by 1 base, leaving 8 bases between them. CDR3 length: 13 amino acids. The CDR3 reads CSVAWGSNQPQHF. CDR3 DNA: TGCAGCGTTGCGTGGGGGAGCAATCAGCCCCAGCATTTT.

The V and J genes are TRBV19 and TRBJ2-7; the match to TRBD2 covers 8 bases. The J segment lost 0 bases and the V segment lost 1 base, leaving 11 bases of the junction unmatched. The germline V gene encodes CDR1 LNHDA and CDR2 SQIVND (reference sequence). The CDR3 runs to 18 residues. Written as DNA, the CDR3 is TGTGCCAGTAGTATAGCGCCAGCGGGAGCCCTCTACTCCTACGAGCAGTACTTC. Translation: CASSIAPAGALYSYEQYF.

J is TRBJ2-5 and V is TRBV9, with a tentative D call TRBD2 (6 bases). Germline values: CDR1 SGDLS, CDR2 YYNGEE. There are 15 residues in the CDR3. V lost 0 bases, J lost 5 bases, and 14 bases lay in between. Here the CDR3 DNA reads TGTGCCAGCAGCGTAGCGGAGGGGTCCTTGGAGACCCAGTACTTC. This sequence encodes CASSVAEGSLETQYF. The full variable domain, its missing parts supplied by reference TRBV9 and TRBJ2-5, is DSGVTQTPKHLITATGQRVTLRCSPRSGDLSVYWYQQSLDQGLQFLIQYYNGEERAKGNILERFSAQQFPDLHSELNLSSLELGDSALYFCASSVAEGSLETQYFGPGTRLLVL.